The T cell receptor beta chain described here comes from a study of Graves' ophthalmopathy and Graves' hyperthyroidism. Background on the study: Hyperthyroidism is called stable when no ophthalmopathy develops within 18 months of follow-up.

Unmatched junction bases numbered 8, after V lost 4 bases and J lost 3 bases. Germline V gives CDR1 SGHTA, CDR2 FQGNSA. The CDR3 has 15 amino acids. Overall study findings and caveats: Blood samples also showed most expanded thyroid clonotypes exceeding 0.001 frequency. The model reached 70.59% sensitivity and about 72% specificity for predicting ophthalmopathy progression.

This clonotype is a singleton in its sample. No antigen is known for it. Beta-chain TCR CDR3 regions were amplified from RNA transcripts. The library came from an HTBI-primed first-round RT-PCR and a second-round multiplex PCR. MiXCR, applied by TCRdb to the multiplex PCR reads, yields one record per CDR3 protein. The sample gives approximately 1.2 million distinct CDR3 sequences, about two fifths of which show up once; 11% is in the top ten. Other autoimmune diseases, uncontrolled infections, pregnancy or lactation led to the exclusion of patients. The chain uses TRBV7-2 and TRBJ1-1; 7 bases agree with TRBD1. The specimen sequenced was peripheral blood or thyroid tissue (not recorded which). The clonotype originates from an adult man with Graves' hyperthyroidism. Written as DNA, the CDR3 is TGTGCCAGCAGCTGGACGACAGGGAGGCACACTGAAGCTTTCTTT. It codes for CASSWTTGRHTEAFF.